The T cell receptor (beta chain) under discussion was sequenced for a study of control samples from healthy donors and cancer patients. Deletions cut 7 bases from V and 2 bases from J, with 15 bases between. The CDR3 is made up of 14 amino acids. Germline loops: CDR1 SNHLY, CDR2 FYNNEI. Generated by immunoSEQ multiplex PCR, the TCRdb table keeps only in-frame clones and is missing some. Among 150,000 to 200,000 clones listed, approximately 94% were seen once. Sequencing was carried out using blood. This sequence originates from a woman aged 18-29 years in good health. V is TRBV2 and J is TRBJ2-7, with D unresolved. The CDR3 DNA is TGTGCCAGCAATTTCGTTCAGATTGCCTACGAGCAGTACTTC. This gives the protein CASNFVQIAYEQYF.